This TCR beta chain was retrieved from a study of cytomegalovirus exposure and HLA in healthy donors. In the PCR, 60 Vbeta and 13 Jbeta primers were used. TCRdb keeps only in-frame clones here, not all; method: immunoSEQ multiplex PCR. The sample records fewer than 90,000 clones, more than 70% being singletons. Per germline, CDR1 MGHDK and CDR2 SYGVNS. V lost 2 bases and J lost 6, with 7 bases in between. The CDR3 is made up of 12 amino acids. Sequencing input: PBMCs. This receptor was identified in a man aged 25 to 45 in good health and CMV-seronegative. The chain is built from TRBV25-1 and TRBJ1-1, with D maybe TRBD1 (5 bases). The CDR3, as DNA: TGTGCCAGCAGTGAACAGGGTCCTGAAGCTTTCTTT. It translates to CASSEQGPEAFF.